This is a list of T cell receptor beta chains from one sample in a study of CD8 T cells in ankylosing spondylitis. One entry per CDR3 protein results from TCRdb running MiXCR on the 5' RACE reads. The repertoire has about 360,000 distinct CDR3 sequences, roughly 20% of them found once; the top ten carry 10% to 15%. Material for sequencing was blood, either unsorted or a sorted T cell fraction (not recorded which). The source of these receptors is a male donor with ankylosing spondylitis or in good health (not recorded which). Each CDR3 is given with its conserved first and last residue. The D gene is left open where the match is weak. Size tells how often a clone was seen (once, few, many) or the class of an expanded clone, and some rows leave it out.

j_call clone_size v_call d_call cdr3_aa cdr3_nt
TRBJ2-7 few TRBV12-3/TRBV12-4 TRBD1 CASSSIRDRVAYEQYF TGTGCCAGCAGCTCGATCCGGGACAGGGTTGCGTACGAGCAGTACTTC
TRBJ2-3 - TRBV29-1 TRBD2 CSVEEGALAGGLLTDTQYF TGCAGCGTTGAAGAAGGGGCACTAGCGGGGGGCCTCCTCACAGATACGCAGTATTTT
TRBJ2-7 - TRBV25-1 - CASSDGDLYEQYF TGTGCCAGCAGTGACGGGGACCTCTACGAGCAGTACTTC
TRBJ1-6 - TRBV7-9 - CASSLGRVESPLHF TGTGCCAGCAGCTTGGGCAGGGTAGAATCACCCCTCCACTTT
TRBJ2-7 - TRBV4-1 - CASSQVAGLGYEQYF TGCGCCAGCAGCCAAGTTGCCGGACTTGGTTACGAGCAGTACTTC
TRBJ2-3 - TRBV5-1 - CASSFEGLTDTQYF TGCGCCAGCAGCTTCGAGGGTCTCACAGATACGCAGTATTTT
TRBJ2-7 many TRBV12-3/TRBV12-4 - CASRGLSYEQYF TGTGCCAGCCGCGGCTTGTCCTACGAGCAGTACTTC
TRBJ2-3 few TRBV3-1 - CASSQEGLRTDTQYF TGTGCCAGCAGCCAGGAGGGACTCCGCACAGATACGCAGTATTTT
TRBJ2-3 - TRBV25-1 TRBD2 CASSDAPTSGGSTDTQYF TGTGCCAGCAGTGACGCACCGACTAGCGGGGGGAGCACAGATACGCAGTATTTT
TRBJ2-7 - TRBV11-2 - CASSLPGIDEQYF TGTGCCAGCAGCTTACCAGGGATCGACGAGCAGTACTTC
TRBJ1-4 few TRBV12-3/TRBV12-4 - CASGQGDSGEKLFF TGTGCCAGCGGTCAAGGGGACTCGGGGGAAAAACTGTTTTTT
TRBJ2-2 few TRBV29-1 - CSVEILVTGELFF TGCAGCGTTGAAATCCTAGTCACCGGGGAGCTGTTTTTT
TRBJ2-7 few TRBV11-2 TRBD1 CAQLGRGQPAAF TGTGCCCAGCTTGGTCGGGGACAGCCTGCGGCCTTC
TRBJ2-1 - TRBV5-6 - CASSLYPEGGTYNEQFF TGTGCCAGCAGCTTGTACCCCGAGGGCGGCACTTACAATGAGCAGTTCTTC
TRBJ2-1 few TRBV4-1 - CASSQDGIAANNEQFF TGCGCCAGCAGCCAAGATGGAATAGCGGCTAACAATGAGCAGTTCTTC
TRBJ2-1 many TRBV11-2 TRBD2 CASNSGGDYNEQFF TGTGCCAGCAATAGCGGGGGGGATTACAATGAGCAGTTCTTC
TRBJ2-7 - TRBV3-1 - CASRDRTDRQQYF TGTGCCAGTAGAGACAGGACAGACCGACAGCAGTACTTC
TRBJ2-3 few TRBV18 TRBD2 CASSPIGSGGTDTQYF TGTGCCAGCTCACCCATTGGAAGCGGGGGAACAGATACGCAGTATTTT
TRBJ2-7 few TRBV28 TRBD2 CASRLRLAGRTYEQYF TGTGCCAGCAGACTTCGACTAGCGGGGAGAACCTACGAGCAGTACTTC
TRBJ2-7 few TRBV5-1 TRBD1 CASSPGTGVNYEQYF TGCGCCAGCAGCCCCGGGACAGGCGTAAACTACGAGCAGTACTTC
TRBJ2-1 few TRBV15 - CATSRGQSSYNEQFF TGTGCCACCAGCAGAGGACAGAGCTCCTACAATGAGCAGTTCTTC
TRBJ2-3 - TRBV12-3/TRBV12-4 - CASSPTKPPADTQYF TGTGCCAGCAGCCCAACGAAACCCCCGGCAGATACGCAGTATTTT
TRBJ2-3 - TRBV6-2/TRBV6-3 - CASSYARTTLDTDTQYF TGTGCCAGCAGTTACGCCAGGACCACGCTCGACACAGATACGCAGTATTTT
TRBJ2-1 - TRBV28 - CASSRRGLNEQFF TGTGCCAGCAGTAGGCGGGGGCTCAATGAGCAGTTCTTC
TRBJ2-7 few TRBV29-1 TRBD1 CSVGRQGAVSYEQYF TGCAGCGTTGGCCGACAGGGGGCTGTCTCCTACGAGCAGTACTTC
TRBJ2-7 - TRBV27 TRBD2 CASSLASGGLYEQYF TGTGCCAGCAGTTTAGCGAGCGGGGGGCTCTACGAGCAGTACTTC
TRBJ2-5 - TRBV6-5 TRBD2 CASSYARLAGAPETQYF TGTGCCAGCAGTTACGCACGACTAGCGGGGGCCCCGGAGACCCAGTACTTC
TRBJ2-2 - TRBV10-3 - CAISDGGRDTGELFF TGTGCCATCAGTGACGGAGGGCGGGACACCGGGGAGCTGTTTTTT
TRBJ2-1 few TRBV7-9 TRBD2 CASSLPFTSGFYNEQFF TGTGCCAGCAGCCTCCCTTTTACTAGCGGGTTTTACAATGAGCAGTTCTTC